The sequence of this T cell receptor beta chain was determined in a study of blood T cells in healthy people across ages. As for the study in general: The template switching approach captured approximately one barcoded beta molecule for every two T cells.

All donors came from Russia, were Caucasian and healthy, and spanned ages about 6 to 100. It was with a sample-barcoded 5' primer and a J-beta primer mix that a second PCR of about 6 to 12 cycles was run. MiXCR was run by TCRdb on the 5' RACE reads, yielding one entry per CDR3 protein. The profile covers some 900,000 distinct CDR3 sequences, with around 48% appearing a single time and about an eighth taken by the ten largest. This clonotype was observed once. Its antigen is undetermined. Study conclusions and caveats: Samples with more naive T cells showed higher observed beta diversity. Diversity of TCR beta per million T cells declined in a roughly linear way with age.

This sequence was found in a man aged 25-45 years in good health. The source material was blood.

The CDR3 DNA sequence: TGTGCCAGCAGCTTACCCAGGGGTCCTGCCGGGGAGCTGTTTTTT. Translating gives CASSLPRGPAGELFF. The chain uses TRBV7-9 and TRBJ2-2; maybe TRBD1 (6 bases). Looked up from germline, CDR1 is SEHNR and CDR2 is FQNEAQ (reference sequence). The CDR3 length is 15 residues. The germline V and J ends were trimmed by 2 bases and 6 bases, with 13 bases remaining between them.